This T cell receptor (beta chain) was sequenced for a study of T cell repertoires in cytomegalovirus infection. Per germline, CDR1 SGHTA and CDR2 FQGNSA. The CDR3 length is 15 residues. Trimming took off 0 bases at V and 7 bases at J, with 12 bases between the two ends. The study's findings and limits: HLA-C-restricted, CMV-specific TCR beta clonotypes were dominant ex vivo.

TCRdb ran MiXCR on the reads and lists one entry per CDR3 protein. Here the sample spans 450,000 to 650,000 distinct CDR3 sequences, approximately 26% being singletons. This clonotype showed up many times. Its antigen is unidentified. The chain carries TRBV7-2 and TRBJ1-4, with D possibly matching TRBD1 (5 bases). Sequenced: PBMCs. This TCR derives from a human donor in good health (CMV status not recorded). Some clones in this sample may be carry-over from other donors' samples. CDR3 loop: CASSLARGGGEKLFF. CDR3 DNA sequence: TGTGCCAGCAGCTTAGCTAGGGGAGGAGGTGAAAAACTGTTTTTT.